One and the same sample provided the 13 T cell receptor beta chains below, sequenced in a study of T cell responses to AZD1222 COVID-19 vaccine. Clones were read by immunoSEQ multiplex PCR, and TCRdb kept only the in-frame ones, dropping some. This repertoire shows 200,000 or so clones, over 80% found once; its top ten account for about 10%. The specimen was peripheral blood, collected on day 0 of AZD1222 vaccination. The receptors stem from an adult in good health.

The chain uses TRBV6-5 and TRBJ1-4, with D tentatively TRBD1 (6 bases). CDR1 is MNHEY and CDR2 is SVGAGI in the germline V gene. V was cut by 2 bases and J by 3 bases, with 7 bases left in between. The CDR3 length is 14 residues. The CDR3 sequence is CASSYTGPNEKLFF. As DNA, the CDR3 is TGTGCCAGCAGTTACACAGGGCCTAATGAAAAACTGTTTTTT.

The chain's CDR3 is CASSLGYRIGTGELFF. The CDR3 nucleotides read TGTGCCAGCAGCTTGGGGTACAGGATCGGTACCGGGGAGCTGTTTTTT. The chain uses TRBV11-1 and TRBJ2-2, with D possibly being TRBD1 (5 bases). V was pared by 3 bases and J by 5 bases, with 16 bases between. The CDR3 has 16 residues. Germline-derived CDR1 and CDR2 are SGHAT and FQDESV (reference sequence).

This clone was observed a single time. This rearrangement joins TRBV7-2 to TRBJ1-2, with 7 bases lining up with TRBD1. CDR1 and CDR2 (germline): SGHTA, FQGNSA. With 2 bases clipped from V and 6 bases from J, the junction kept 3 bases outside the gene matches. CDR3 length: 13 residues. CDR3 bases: TGTGCCAGCAGCTTAAACAGGGGAGATGGCTACACCTTC. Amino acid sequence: CASSLNRGDGYTF.

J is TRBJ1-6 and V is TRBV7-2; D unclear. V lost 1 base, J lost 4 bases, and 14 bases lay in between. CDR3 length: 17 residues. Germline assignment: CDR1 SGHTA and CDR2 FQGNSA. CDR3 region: CASSLGAYFLYNSPLHF. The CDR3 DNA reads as TGTGCCAGCAGCTTAGGAGCGTACTTTTTATATAATTCACCCCTCCACTTT. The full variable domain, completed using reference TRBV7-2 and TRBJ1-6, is GAGVSQSPSNKVTEKGKDVELRCDPISGHTALYWYRQSLGQGLEFLIYFQGNSAPDKSGLPSDRFSAERTGGSVSTLTIQRTQQEDSAVYLCASSLGAYFLYNSPLHFGNGTRLTVT.

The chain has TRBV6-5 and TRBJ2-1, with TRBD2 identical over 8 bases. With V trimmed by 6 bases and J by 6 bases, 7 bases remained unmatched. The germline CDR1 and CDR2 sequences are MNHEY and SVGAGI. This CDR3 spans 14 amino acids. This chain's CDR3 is CASRIGLAANEQFF. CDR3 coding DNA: TGTGCCAGCAGAATAGGACTAGCCGCCAATGAGCAGTTCTTC.

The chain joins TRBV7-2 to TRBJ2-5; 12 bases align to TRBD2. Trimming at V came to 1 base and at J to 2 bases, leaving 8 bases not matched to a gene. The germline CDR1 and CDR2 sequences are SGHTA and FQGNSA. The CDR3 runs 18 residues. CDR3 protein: CASSLVPLAGGLQETQYF. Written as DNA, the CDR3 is TGTGCCAGCAGCTTAGTCCCCCTAGCGGGGGGGTTACAAGAGACCCAGTACTTC.

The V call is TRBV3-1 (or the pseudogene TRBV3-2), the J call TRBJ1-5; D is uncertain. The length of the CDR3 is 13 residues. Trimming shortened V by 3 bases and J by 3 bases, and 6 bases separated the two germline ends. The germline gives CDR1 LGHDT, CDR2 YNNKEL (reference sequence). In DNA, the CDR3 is TGTGCCAGCAGCCAGGCAGACAATCAGCCCCAGCATTTT. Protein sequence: CASSQADNQPQHF.

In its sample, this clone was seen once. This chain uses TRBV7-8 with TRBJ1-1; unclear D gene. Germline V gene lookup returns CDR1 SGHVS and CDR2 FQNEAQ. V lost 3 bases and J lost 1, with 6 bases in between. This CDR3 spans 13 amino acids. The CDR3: CASSFQENTEAFF. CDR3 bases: TGTGCCAGCAGCTTTCAAGAGAACACTGAAGCTTTCTTT.

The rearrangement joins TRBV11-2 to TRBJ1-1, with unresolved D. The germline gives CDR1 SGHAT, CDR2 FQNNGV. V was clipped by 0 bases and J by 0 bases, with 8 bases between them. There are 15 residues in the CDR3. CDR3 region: CASSLDQSMNTEAFF. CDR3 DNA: TGTGCCAGCAGCTTAGATCAGAGTATGAACACTGAAGCTTTCTTT.

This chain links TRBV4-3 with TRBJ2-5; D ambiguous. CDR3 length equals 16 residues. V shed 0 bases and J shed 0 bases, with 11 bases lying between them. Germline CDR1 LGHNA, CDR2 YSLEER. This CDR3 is CASSQEELGYQETQYF. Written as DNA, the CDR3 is TGCGCCAGCAGCCAAGAGGAGTTGGGGTACCAAGAGACCCAGTACTTC.

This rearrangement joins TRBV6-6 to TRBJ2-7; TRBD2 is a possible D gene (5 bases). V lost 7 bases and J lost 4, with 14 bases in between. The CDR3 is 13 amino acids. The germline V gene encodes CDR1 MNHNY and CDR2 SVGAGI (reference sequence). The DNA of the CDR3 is TGTGCCAGCAATCCGGGGAATAAGTACGAGCAGTACTTC. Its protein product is CASNPGNKYEQYF.

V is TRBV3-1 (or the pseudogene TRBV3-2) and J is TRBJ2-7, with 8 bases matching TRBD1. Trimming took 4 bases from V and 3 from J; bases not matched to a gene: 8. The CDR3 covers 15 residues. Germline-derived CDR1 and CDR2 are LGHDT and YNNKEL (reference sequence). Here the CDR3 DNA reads TGTGCCAGCAGCCTCCGGACAGGGTCAGGCTACGAGCAGTACTTC. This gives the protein CASSLRTGSGYEQYF.

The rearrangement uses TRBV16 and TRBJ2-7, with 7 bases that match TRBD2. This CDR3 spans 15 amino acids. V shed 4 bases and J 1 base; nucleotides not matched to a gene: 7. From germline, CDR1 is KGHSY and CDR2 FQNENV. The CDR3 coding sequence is TGTGCCAGCAGCCGGGGCGGGAGCCTATCCTACGAGCAGTACTTC. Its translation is CASSRGGSLSYEQYF.